These T cell receptor beta chains were read from a single sample in a study of T cells after yellow fever vaccination. TCRdb re-called the 5' RACE reads through MiXCR, storing one row per CDR3 protein. The data show roughly 300,000 distinct CDR3 sequences, with about 6.6% seen just once and around 17% held by the top ten. The starting material was PBMCs, obtained more than 40 days after the first yellow fever vaccination. These receptors were obtained from a man younger than 30 who received the YFV17D yellow fever vaccine. CDR3s include the opening cysteine and the closing phenylalanine or tryptophan. Each record gives: CDR3 length, D gene, V gene, clone size, J gene, CDR3 protein, CDR3 DNA. D genes are given only for firm matches. Size is stated for part of the rows, as once, few or many counts, or as a class when the clone is expanded.

cdr3_length: 16
d_call: TRBD2
v_call: TRBV7-2
clone_size: .
j_call: TRBJ2-3
cdr3_aa: CASSWTSGGPTGTQYF
cdr3_nt: TGTGCCAGCAGCTGGACTAGCGGGGGTCCCACGGGTACGCAGTATTTT

cdr3_length: 16
d_call: TRBD1
v_call: TRBV7-2
clone_size: few
j_call: TRBJ2-1
cdr3_aa: CASSFLWTGGAGEQFF
cdr3_nt: TGTGCCAGCAGCTTCCTGTGGACAGGGGGGGCCGGTGAGCAGTTCTTC

cdr3_length: 16
d_call: TRBD2
v_call: TRBV4-2
clone_size: many
j_call: TRBJ2-3
cdr3_aa: CASSQDQGLGADTQYF
cdr3_nt: TGTGCCAGCAGCCAAGATCAGGGACTAGGCGCAGATACGCAGTATTTT

cdr3_length: 15
d_call: TRBD1
v_call: TRBV11-2
clone_size: .
j_call: TRBJ2-5
cdr3_aa: CASSGTGYYQETQYF
cdr3_nt: TGTGCCAGCTCCGGGACAGGGTATTACCAAGAGACCCAGTACTTC

cdr3_length: 11
d_call: .
v_call: TRBV12-3/TRBV12-4
clone_size: many
j_call: TRBJ2-5
cdr3_aa: CASRTIGTHSF
cdr3_nt: TGTGCCAGCAGGACGATAGGGACCCACTCTTTC

cdr3_length: 13
d_call: .
v_call: TRBV7-2
clone_size: few
j_call: TRBJ1-2
cdr3_aa: CASSFGRVYGYTF
cdr3_nt: TGTGCCAGCAGCTTTGGTCGGGTCTATGGCTACACCTTC

cdr3_length: 16
d_call: .
v_call: TRBV5-1
clone_size: many
j_call: TRBJ2-3
cdr3_aa: CASSMADNPSTDTQYF
cdr3_nt: TGCGCCAGCAGCATGGCGGATAATCCTAGCACAGATACGCAGTATTTT

cdr3_length: 14
d_call: .
v_call: TRBV27
clone_size: .
j_call: TRBJ2-2
cdr3_aa: CASSYGRGPGELFF
cdr3_nt: TGTGCCAGCAGTTATGGTAGAGGGCCCGGGGAGCTGTTTTTT

cdr3_length: 13
d_call: .
v_call: TRBV24-1
clone_size: .
j_call: TRBJ1-2
cdr3_aa: CATSAGPVPGYTF
cdr3_nt: TGTGCCACCAGTGCCGGGCCCGTCCCTGGCTACACCTTC

cdr3_length: 16
d_call: .
v_call: TRBV13
clone_size: few
j_call: TRBJ1-3
cdr3_aa: CASSLLGSLTTGTIYF
cdr3_nt: TGTGCCAGCAGCTTATTGGGCAGCCTCACCACGGGCACCATATATTTT

cdr3_length: 19
d_call: TRBD2
v_call: TRBV20-1
clone_size: few
j_call: TRBJ2-3
cdr3_aa: CSARGLFGGGLATSDTQYF
cdr3_nt: TGCAGTGCTAGAGGTTTGTTCGGTGGGGGACTAGCGACGTCGGATACGCAGTATTTT

cdr3_length: 15
d_call: .
v_call: TRBV19
clone_size: few
j_call: TRBJ2-1
cdr3_aa: CASSNPLARGAEQFF
cdr3_nt: TGTGCCAGTAGTAACCCCTTGGCTCGTGGGGCTGAGCAGTTCTTC

cdr3_length: 14
d_call: TRBD1
v_call: TRBV5-1
clone_size: few
j_call: TRBJ1-2
cdr3_aa: CASSSTGGNYGYTF
cdr3_nt: TGCGCCAGCAGCTCGACAGGGGGTAACTATGGCTACACCTTC

cdr3_length: 17
d_call: TRBD2
v_call: TRBV4-3
clone_size: few
j_call: TRBJ2-3
cdr3_aa: CASSQELAGGPTDTQYF
cdr3_nt: TGCGCCAGCAGCCAAGAACTAGCGGGGGGCCCGACAGATACGCAGTATTTT

cdr3_length: 14
d_call: .
v_call: TRBV20-1
clone_size: few
j_call: TRBJ2-5
cdr3_aa: CSARGGGAQETQYF
cdr3_nt: TGCAGTGCTAGAGGTGGGGGGGCACAAGAGACCCAGTACTTC

cdr3_length: 17
d_call: TRBD1
v_call: TRBV7-3
clone_size: few
j_call: TRBJ1-2
cdr3_aa: CASSPTNYRGRVNGYTF
cdr3_nt: TGTGCCAGCAGCCCAACGAACTACAGGGGGAGAGTAAATGGCTACACCTTC

cdr3_length: 13
d_call: .
v_call: TRBV19
clone_size: few
j_call: TRBJ2-2
cdr3_aa: CASSIQVVGELFF
cdr3_nt: TGTGCCAGTAGTATCCAGGTGGTCGGGGAGCTGTTTTTT

cdr3_length: 14
d_call: TRBD1
v_call: TRBV12-3/TRBV12-4
clone_size: .
j_call: TRBJ1-2
cdr3_aa: CASNNRGANYGYTF
cdr3_nt: TGTGCCAGCAACAACAGGGGAGCTAACTATGGCTACACCTTC

cdr3_length: 15
d_call: .
v_call: TRBV7-9
clone_size: few
j_call: TRBJ2-3
cdr3_aa: CASPRGAGSTDTQYF
cdr3_nt: TGTGCCAGCCCACGGGGGGCAGGTAGCACAGATACGCAGTATTTT

cdr3_length: 14
d_call: .
v_call: TRBV12-3/TRBV12-4
clone_size: many
j_call: TRBJ2-6
cdr3_aa: CASRDRPGANVLTF
cdr3_nt: TGTGCCAGCAGAGACAGGCCTGGGGCCAACGTCCTGACTTTC

cdr3_length: 16
d_call: TRBD1
v_call: TRBV7-2
clone_size: few
j_call: TRBJ2-1
cdr3_aa: CASSLVGTGTHNEQFF
cdr3_nt: TGTGCCAGCAGCTTAGTAGGGACAGGCACCCACAATGAGCAGTTCTTC

cdr3_length: 15
d_call: .
v_call: TRBV5-5
clone_size: few
j_call: TRBJ1-1
cdr3_aa: CASSRLGSGDTEAFF
cdr3_nt: TGTGCCAGCAGCCGTCTCGGGAGTGGGGACACTGAAGCTTTCTTT

cdr3_length: 17
d_call: .
v_call: TRBV7-3
clone_size: few
j_call: TRBJ1-2
cdr3_aa: CASSLTGVSIRDYGYTF
cdr3_nt: TGTGCCAGCAGCTTAACCGGCGTTTCCATCCGGGACTATGGCTACACCTTC

cdr3_length: 16
d_call: .
v_call: TRBV6-2/TRBV6-3
clone_size: .
j_call: TRBJ1-2
cdr3_aa: CASSYLWAAGLYGYTF
cdr3_nt: TGTGCCAGCAGTTACTTGTGGGCAGCAGGACTCTATGGCTACACCTTC

cdr3_length: 14
d_call: TRBD1
v_call: TRBV25-1
clone_size: few
j_call: TRBJ2-5
cdr3_aa: CASSDRDRQETQYF
cdr3_nt: TGTGCCAGCAGCGACCGGGACAGACAAGAGACCCAGTACTTC

cdr3_length: 16
d_call: .
v_call: TRBV5-1
clone_size: few
j_call: TRBJ2-7
cdr3_aa: CASSLATIGQTHEQYF
cdr3_nt: TGCGCCAGCAGCCTAGCGACTATCGGACAGACCCACGAGCAGTACTTC

cdr3_length: 13
d_call: .
v_call: TRBV19
clone_size: .
j_call: TRBJ1-1
cdr3_aa: CATDARGRTEAFF
cdr3_nt: TGTGCCACTGATGCCAGGGGCAGGACTGAAGCTTTCTTT

cdr3_length: 14
d_call: .
v_call: TRBV5-1
clone_size: .
j_call: TRBJ1-2
cdr3_aa: CASSLEGTSYGYTF
cdr3_nt: TGCGCCAGCAGCTTGGAAGGGACCTCCTATGGCTACACCTTC

cdr3_length: 11
d_call: TRBD2
v_call: TRBV6-5
clone_size: .
j_call: TRBJ2-1
cdr3_aa: CASTRGGEQFF
cdr3_nt: TGTGCCAGCACCCGGGGGGGGGAGCAGTTCTTC

cdr3_length: 11
d_call: .
v_call: TRBV7-9
clone_size: few
j_call: TRBJ2-7
cdr3_aa: CASSLRAEQYF
cdr3_nt: TGTGCCAGCAGCCTCCGTGCCGAGCAGTACTTC

cdr3_length: 16
d_call: .
v_call: TRBV4-1
clone_size: few
j_call: TRBJ1-2
cdr3_aa: CASSQDGWETSYGYTF
cdr3_nt: TGCGCCAGCAGCCAAGACGGTTGGGAGACCTCTTATGGCTACACCTTC

cdr3_length: 12
d_call: .
v_call: TRBV15
clone_size: few
j_call: TRBJ2-5
cdr3_aa: CATGTRQETQYF
cdr3_nt: TGTGCCACCGGGACACGCCAAGAGACCCAGTACTTC

cdr3_length: 15
d_call: TRBD1
v_call: TRBV9
clone_size: few
j_call: TRBJ2-1
cdr3_aa: CASSVETGVSGEQFF
cdr3_nt: TGTGCCAGCAGCGTGGAAACAGGGGTATCGGGTGAGCAGTTCTTC

cdr3_length: 13
d_call: .
v_call: TRBV4-1
clone_size: .
j_call: TRBJ1-6
cdr3_aa: CASSHRPNSPLHF
cdr3_nt: TGCGCCAGCAGCCACCGGCCGAATTCACCCCTCCACTTT

cdr3_length: 14
d_call: .
v_call: TRBV9
clone_size: few
j_call: TRBJ1-2
cdr3_aa: CASSVDRANYGYTF
cdr3_nt: TGTGCCAGCAGCGTAGACAGGGCTAACTATGGCTACACCTTC

cdr3_length: 14
d_call: .
v_call: TRBV6-2/TRBV6-3
clone_size: few
j_call: TRBJ2-3
cdr3_aa: CAVSTYRLQDTQYF
cdr3_nt: TGTGCTGTCTCGACTTACCGACTCCAGGATACGCAGTATTTT

cdr3_length: 12
d_call: .
v_call: TRBV7-2
clone_size: few
j_call: TRBJ1-1
cdr3_aa: CASSPVGPEAFF
cdr3_nt: TGTGCCAGCAGCCCGGTTGGGCCTGAAGCTTTCTTT

cdr3_length: 18
d_call: TRBD2
v_call: TRBV7-6
clone_size: many
j_call: TRBJ2-5
cdr3_aa: CASSPLRPVAGGRETQYF
cdr3_nt: TGTGCCAGCAGCCCCCTCCGCCCGGTAGCGGGGGGTCGAGAGACCCAGTACTTC

cdr3_length: 16
d_call: .
v_call: TRBV12-3/TRBV12-4
clone_size: .
j_call: TRBJ2-1
cdr3_aa: CASRTHEGSAYNEQFF
cdr3_nt: TGTGCCAGCAGAACCCATGAGGGGAGCGCCTACAATGAGCAGTTCTTC

cdr3_length: 17
d_call: TRBD2
v_call: TRBV4-2
clone_size: .
j_call: TRBJ2-3
cdr3_aa: CASSQDLSGGPLDTQYF
cdr3_nt: TGTGCCAGCAGCCAAGATTTAAGCGGGGGCCCCCTGGATACGCAGTATTTT

cdr3_length: 15
d_call: TRBD1
v_call: TRBV29-1
clone_size: many
j_call: TRBJ1-1
cdr3_aa: CSVNTWGQGATEAFF
cdr3_nt: TGCAGCGTTAACACGTGGGGACAGGGGGCGACTGAAGCTTTCTTT

cdr3_length: 12
d_call: .
v_call: TRBV20-1
clone_size: .
j_call: TRBJ2-1
cdr3_aa: CSAKPAYNEQFF
cdr3_nt: TGCAGTGCTAAACCCGCCTACAATGAGCAGTTCTTC

cdr3_length: 16
d_call: .
v_call: TRBV5-1
clone_size: .
j_call: TRBJ2-2
cdr3_aa: CASSLPGPANTGELFF
cdr3_nt: TGCGCCAGCAGCTTGCCGGGACCAGCGAACACCGGGGAGCTGTTTTTT

cdr3_length: 13
d_call: .
v_call: TRBV20-1
clone_size: few
j_call: TRBJ2-5
cdr3_aa: CSAPLVIQETQYF
cdr3_nt: TGCAGTGCTCCCTTGGTAATCCAAGAGACCCAGTACTTC

cdr3_length: 18
d_call: TRBD1
v_call: TRBV4-3
clone_size: many
j_call: TRBJ2-5
cdr3_aa: CASSQGVVQGVDQETQYF
cdr3_nt: TGCGCCAGCAGCCAAGGCGTCGTACAGGGGGTCGACCAAGAGACCCAGTACTTC

cdr3_length: 12
d_call: .
v_call: TRBV7-2
clone_size: many
j_call: TRBJ2-5
cdr3_aa: CASTPVKGTQYF
cdr3_nt: TGTGCCAGCACCCCGGTGAAGGGGACCCAGTACTTC

cdr3_length: 14
d_call: .
v_call: TRBV10-2
clone_size: .
j_call: TRBJ1-5
cdr3_aa: CASSGSGRSQPQHF
cdr3_nt: TGCGCCAGCAGTGGAAGTGGGAGGAGTCAGCCCCAGCATTTT

cdr3_length: 14
d_call: TRBD1
v_call: TRBV27
clone_size: .
j_call: TRBJ1-2
cdr3_aa: CASSRRQGAWGYTF
cdr3_nt: TGTGCCAGCAGTCGGAGACAGGGGGCGTGGGGCTACACCTTC

cdr3_length: 13
d_call: .
v_call: TRBV28
clone_size: many
j_call: TRBJ2-5
cdr3_aa: CASSLDTRETQYF
cdr3_nt: TGTGCCAGCAGTCTAGACACTAGAGAGACCCAGTACTTC

cdr3_length: 15
d_call: .
v_call: TRBV5-5
clone_size: .
j_call: TRBJ2-6
cdr3_aa: CASSSQYSGANVLTF
cdr3_nt: TGTGCCAGCAGCTCCCAATACTCTGGGGCCAACGTCCTGACTTTC

cdr3_length: 14
d_call: .
v_call: TRBV27
clone_size: .
j_call: TRBJ1-5
cdr3_aa: CASSFRGGNQPQHF
cdr3_nt: TGTGCCAGCAGTTTTAGGGGAGGCAATCAGCCCCAGCATTTT

cdr3_length: 17
d_call: TRBD2
v_call: TRBV4-3
clone_size: .
j_call: TRBJ2-3
cdr3_aa: CASSPGLAGASEDTQYF
cdr3_nt: TGCGCCAGCAGCCCTGGACTAGCGGGGGCCTCGGAAGATACGCAGTATTTT

cdr3_length: 14
d_call: .
v_call: TRBV30
clone_size: .
j_call: TRBJ2-3
cdr3_aa: CAWSNSGVTDTQYF
cdr3_nt: TGTGCCTGGAGTAATTCGGGGGTCACAGATACGCAGTATTTT

cdr3_length: 14
d_call: TRBD1
v_call: TRBV7-9
clone_size: .
j_call: TRBJ1-5
cdr3_aa: CASSLTGVSQPQHF
cdr3_nt: TGTGCCAGCAGCCTCACAGGGGTTTCTCAGCCCCAGCATTTT

cdr3_length: 16
d_call: .
v_call: TRBV15
clone_size: .
j_call: TRBJ2-3
cdr3_aa: CATSREGGAGTDTQYF
cdr3_nt: TGTGCCACCAGCAGAGAAGGGGGGGCCGGCACAGATACGCAGTATTTT